What follows are 24 T cell receptor beta chains derived from one specimen sequenced in a study of post-analysis software for immune sequencing data. Points from the study as a whole: Five or six TRBV segments (TRBV5-6, TRBV5-1 and TRBV20-1 among them) occurred more frequently in patients than in controls.

Their cognate antigens are unknown. Unique molecular identifiers were carried by the TCR beta cDNA libraries. TCRdb passed the PCR reads through MiXCR, listing each CDR3 protein once. The sample includes fewer than 850,000 distinct CDR3 sequences, just under 30% of them seen just once. The sample was blood. These receptors were obtained from a girl between 5 and 17 years old with multiple sclerosis.

The CDR3 sequence is CASSLIPDRSGGYTF. The CDR3 coding sequence is TGTGCCAGCAGCTTAATCCCGGACAGGTCGGGTGGCTACACCTTC. V gene TRBV7-9 combines with J gene TRBJ1-2; 7 bases line up with TRBD1. The J segment lost 7 bases and the V segment lost 2 bases, leaving 10 bases of the junction unmatched. CDR3 length: 15 residues. Germline V gene data show CDR1 as SEHNR and CDR2 as FQNEAQ (reference sequence).

V and J are TRBV6-5 and TRBJ1-1, with D perhaps TRBD1 (6 bases). The CDR3 is 16 residues long. Trimming stripped 2 bases from V and 1 base from J, with 14 bases between. CDR1 and CDR2 (germline): MNHEY, SVGAGI. The CDR3 sequence is CASSYRGAVTNTEAFF. The CDR3 nucleotides are TGTGCCAGCAGTTACCGGGGGGCGGTAACGAACACTGAAGCTTTCTTT.

This clonotype was detected a few times. This sequence joins TRBV5-1 and TRBJ1-2, with no clear D. The CDR3 is made up of 13 amino acids. V dropped 2 bases and J dropped 0 bases, with 5 bases sitting between them. Germline values: CDR1 SGHRS, CDR2 YFSETQ. This CDR3 is CASSFEPNYGYTF. In DNA form, the CDR3 reads TGCGCCAGCAGCTTTGAGCCTAACTATGGCTACACCTTC. Supplemented by reference TRBV5-1 and TRBJ1-2, the full variable domain reads KAGVTQTPRYLIKTRGQQVTLSCSPISGHRSVSWYQQTPGQGLQFLFEYFSETQRNKGNFPGRFSGRQFSNSRSEMNVSTLELGDSALYLCASSFEPNYGYTFGSGTRLTVV.

The chain couples TRBV5-5 to TRBJ1-6; D uncertain. With 6 bases removed from V and 9 bases from J, the gap between germline ends came to 22 bases. Germline CDR1 reads SGHKS; CDR2 reads YYEKEE (reference sequence). CDR3 size: 16 residues. The CDR3 region has the DNA TGTGCCAGCATGCTCGAGCAAGTCGCCCGGCTTTCACCCCTCCACTTT. Protein: CASMLEQVARLSPLHF.

The chain joins TRBV7-9 to TRBJ2-1; the D gene is possibly TRBD2 (6 bases). There are 15 residues in the CDR3. Per the germline V gene, CDR1 is SEHNR and CDR2 is FQNEAQ (reference sequence). Trimming removed 8 bases at V and 1 base at J, with 15 bases between. The CDR3 reads CASGHLATSYNEQFF. CDR3 nucleotides: TGTGCCAGCGGACATCTAGCGACATCCTACAATGAGCAGTTCTTC.

This clonotype was found a few times. The chain couples TRBV6-6 to TRBJ1-1, with D tentatively TRBD1 (5 bases). The CDR3 consists of 15 residues. Trimming left V 5 bases short and J 1 base short, with 14 bases between. CDR1 MNHNY and CDR2 SVGAGI come from the germline V gene (reference sequence). This chain's CDR3 is CASSPRGGENTEAFF. CDR3 in DNA: TGTGCCAGCAGTCCCCGTGGGGGGGAGAACACTGAAGCTTTCTTT.

The V and J genes are TRBV5-1 and TRBJ2-7; D is unresolved. Trimming left V 4 bases short and J 10 bases short, with 18 bases between. The CDR3 sequence is 13 residues long. Germline lookup yields CDR1 SGHRS and CDR2 YFSETQ. CDR3 in amino acids: CASSPGRAAAQYF. The DNA of the CDR3 is TGCGCCAGCAGCCCCGGACGGGCTGCGGCCCAGTACTTC.

The chain couples TRBV27 to TRBJ1-2, with TRBD1 matching 9 bases. In germline, CDR1 is MNHEY, CDR2 SMNVEV (reference sequence). The CDR3 has 17 amino acids. Trimming cost V 0 bases and J 8 bases; bases outside gene matches: 13. As DNA, the CDR3 is TGTGCCAGCAGTTTATCGGGTGGCGACAGGGGGATCTACGGCTACACCTTC. Translating gives CASSLSGGDRGIYGYTF.

This clonotype was recorded a few times. As DNA, the CDR3 is TGTGCCAGCAGCCCCCCTAGGGTTAGCGGGAGCCCAGATACGCAGTATTTT. Its protein is CASSPPRVSGSPDTQYF. The chain links TRBV7-2 to TRBJ2-3, with 9 bases identical to TRBD2. The CDR3 totals 17 residues. Germline V gives CDR1 SGHTA, CDR2 FQGNSA. V gave up 5 bases and J gave up 4 bases; unmatched junction bases: 13.

This sequence joins TRBV6-1 and TRBJ2-7, with D possibly matching TRBD2 (6 bases). The CDR3 runs to 12 residues. V lost 5 bases and J lost 4, with 9 bases in between. CDR1 is MNHNS and CDR2 is SASEGT in the germline V gene. CDR3 sequence (DNA): TGTGCCAGCAGTAAGGAGGGTTACGAGCAGTACTTC. This gives the protein CASSKEGYEQYF.

This chain links TRBV2 with TRBJ1-2; 8 nucleotides line up with TRBD1. The CDR3 contains 15 residues. The V gene's germline CDR1 is SNHLY and CDR2 FYNNEI. After removal of 6 bases from V and 6 bases from J, the junction contained 12 bases not matched to a gene. CDR3 nucleotide sequence: TGTGCCAGCAGGGCGGACAGGGCGTCTCCCCATGGCTACACCTTC. Encoded protein: CASRADRASPHGYTF. The whole variable domain, filled in from reference TRBV2 and TRBJ1-2, reads EPEVTQTPSHQVTQMGQEVILRCVPISNHLYFYWYRQILGQKVEFLVSFYNNEISEKSEIFDDQFSVERPDGSNFTLKIRSTKLEDSAMYFCASRADRASPHGYTFGSGTRLTVV.

This clonotype has more than one count but fewer than ten. The J gene is TRBJ2-2, the V gene TRBV6-5; 12 bases agree with TRBD2. With 7 bases clipped from V and 3 bases from J, the junction kept 6 bases outside the gene matches. Germline-derived CDR1 and CDR2 are MNHEY and SVGAGI. The CDR3 length is 16 residues. DNA for the CDR3: TGTGCCAGCAAACCTAGACTAGCGGGAGACACCGGGGAGCTGTTTTTT. Its translation is CASKPRLAGDTGELFF.

The rearrangement links TRBV7-2 to TRBJ2-4, with 9 bases fitting TRBD1. The CDR3 runs to 17 residues. Germline lookup yields CDR1 SGHTA and CDR2 FQGNSA. With V trimmed by 2 bases and J by 3 bases, 8 bases remained unmatched. CDR3 DNA: TGTGCCAGCAGCTTAACCGGGACAGGGCTTGGCAAAAACATTCAGTACTTC. It encodes CASSLTGTGLGKNIQYF.

This clonotype was observed a handful of times. This sequence joins TRBV7-9 and TRBJ2-7; weak D call: TRBD1 (6 bases). V dropped 4 bases and J dropped 2 bases, with 15 bases sitting between them. The CDR3 is 15 residues long. CDR1 is SEHNR and CDR2 is FQNEAQ in the germline V gene (reference sequence). This CDR3 is CASSSTRGLPYEQYF. CDR3 coding DNA: TGTGCCAGCAGCTCCACCAGGGGCCTACCCTACGAGCAGTACTTC.

J is TRBJ2-1 and V is TRBV10-3, with D perhaps matching TRBD1 (5 bases). CDR3 length equals 14 residues. Trimming stripped 5 bases from V and 4 bases from J, with 12 bases between. CDR1 is ENHRY and CDR2 is SYGVKD in the germline V gene. This CDR3 is CAISPSPGYNEQFF. In DNA, the CDR3 is TGTGCCATCAGTCCCTCACCAGGGTACAATGAGCAGTTCTTC.

V is TRBV6-1 and J is TRBJ2-5, with TRBD2 matching 16 bases. Per the germline V gene, CDR1 is MNHNS and CDR2 is SASEGT. The CDR3 extends over 16 amino acids. Trimming cost V 6 bases and J 2 bases; bases outside gene matches: 3. CDR3 protein: CASRGLAGGRQETQYF. CDR3 nucleotides: TGTGCCAGCAGGGGACTAGCGGGGGGGCGGCAAGAGACCCAGTACTTC.

The CDR3: CASSPAGTYKETQYF. The CDR3 region has the DNA TGTGCCAGCAGCCCAGCTGGCACCTACAAAGAGACCCAGTACTTC. The chain is built from TRBV7-9 and TRBJ2-5; D is undetermined. Germline-derived CDR1 and CDR2 are SEHNR and FQNEAQ (reference sequence). Trimming cost V 5 bases and J 3 bases, with 16 bases left between them. CDR3 length equals 15 residues.

The V gene is TRBV2, the J gene TRBJ2-3; D might be TRBD1 or TRBD2, each matching 6 bases. Trimming stripped 7 bases from V and 7 bases from J, with 12 bases between. CDR1 is SNHLY, CDR2 FYNNEI, per germline. This CDR3 region has 12 residues. CDR3 in amino acids: CASTEGGNTQYF. CDR3 sequence (DNA): TGTGCCAGCACCGAAGGGGGGAATACGCAGTATTTT.

The genes are TRBV28 and TRBJ2-5; TRBD2 matches at 8 bases. The J call is doubtful: the DNA matches TRBJ2-7 better. The CDR3 runs 17 residues. Germline CDR1 reads MDHEN; CDR2 reads SYDVKM. CDR3 nucleotides: TGTGCCAGCAGTTCCCAGGGACTAGTGGCCCCCATTGTCGAGCAGTACTTC. Translation gives CASSSQGLVAPIVEQYF.

The CDR3 bases are TGTGCCAGCCAAGGAGGGGGGAATGGCTACACCTTC. This translates into CASQGGGNGYTF. J is TRBJ1-2 and V is TRBV27; D perhaps matches TRBD1 (6 bases). The germline CDR1 and CDR2 sequences are MNHEY and SMNVEV (reference sequence). The germline V and J ends were trimmed by 8 bases and 6 bases, with 13 bases remaining between them. The CDR3 loop spans 12 amino acids.

V and J are TRBV28 and TRBJ2-2, with TRBD2 as a possible D gene (6 bases). Germline CDR1 and CDR2: MDHEN and SYDVKM. V lost 10 bases to trimming and J lost 4 bases, with 19 bases between them. This CDR3 region has 15 residues. The CDR3: CAITAGNPSTGELFF. The CDR3 DNA sequence: TGTGCCATTACGGCGGGGAACCCCAGCACCGGGGAGCTGTTTTTT.

The rearrangement joins TRBV5-6 to TRBJ2-3; 10 nucleotides match TRBD2. The junction had 2 bases not matched to a gene; V was cut back by 2 bases and J by 2 bases. CDR1 SGHDT and CDR2 YYEEEE come from the germline V gene. This CDR3 is built from 15 residues. The CDR3 reads CASSFSGRYTDTQYF. The CDR3 DNA reads TGTGCCAGCAGCTTTAGCGGGAGGTACACAGATACGCAGTATTTT.

The chain links TRBV12-3 or TRBV12-4 to TRBJ2-7; 7 bases are a match to TRBD1. This CDR3 comprises 14 residues. J was trimmed by 3 bases and V by 6 bases; bases with no gene match: 8. The CDR3 reads CASSLGQSGYEQYF. The CDR3 bases are TGTGCCAGCAGCCTGGGACAGTCCGGCTACGAGCAGTACTTC.

The chain combines TRBV27 with TRBJ2-7; TRBD2 matches at 8 bases. The J call may be wrong; the DNA end is better matched by TRBJ2-5. The CDR3 loop spans 17 amino acids. Germline V gene lookup returns CDR1 MNHEY and CDR2 SMNVEV (reference sequence). CDR3 nucleotide sequence: TGTGCCAGCAGTTTATCGAAGGGTAGCGGGATTGGAGAGACCCAGTACTTC. Residues: CASSLSKGSGIGETQYF.